The 17 T cell receptor beta chains below come from one sample, sequenced in a study of patients and donors after allogeneic stem cell transplantation. TCRdb redid the calling of the RT-PCR reads with MiXCR, one entry per CDR3 protein. The table records 200,000 to 250,000 distinct CDR3 sequences, around 40% of them present only once. The sequencing input was blood, either unsorted or a sorted T cell fraction (not recorded which). The receptors here all came from a human donor who was either an allogeneic HSCT recipient or a stem cell or donor lymphocyte infusion donor (not recorded which). It is not recorded whose cells these are; they may come from a transplant donor.

There are a few counts of this clonotype. This sequence joins TRBV5-1 and TRBJ1-2; 8 nucleotides line up with TRBD1. CDR1 is SGHRS, CDR2 YFSETQ, per germline. This CDR3 is 15 amino acids long. V was clipped by 0 bases and J by 4 bases; unmatched bases: 5. CDR3 sequence reads: CASSLEQGVGYGYTF. CDR3 nucleotide sequence: TGCGCCAGCAGCTTGGAACAGGGGGTTGGCTATGGCTACACCTTC.

This CDR3 is CASSRGFNEKLFF. In nucleotides, the CDR3 is TGTGCCAGCAGCCGGGGGTTCAATGAAAAACTGTTTTTT. The V and J genes are TRBV12-3 or TRBV12-4 and TRBJ1-4; D perhaps matches TRBD1 (5 bases). The CDR3 runs 13 residues. The V gene lost 6 bases and the J gene lost 5 bases, with 10 bases spanning the gap.

This clonotype has ten or more counts. This chain links TRBV7-2 with TRBJ1-2; the D gene is possibly TRBD1 (5 bases). The CDR3 totals 13 residues. The V gene's germline CDR1 is SGHTA and CDR2 FQGNSA. Deletions cut 3 bases from V and 8 bases from J, with 13 bases between. The CDR3 sequence is CASSLPGRRGYTF. CDR3 coding DNA: TGTGCCAGCAGCTTGCCAGGGAGAAGGGGCTACACCTTC.

The table lists this clonotype with a few counts. The V call is TRBV20-1, the J call TRBJ1-2; no firm D call. The CDR3 extends over 12 amino acids. Trimming removed 0 bases from V and 8 bases from J, with 10 bases in between. The germline CDR1 and CDR2 sequences are DFQATT and SNEGSKA (reference sequence). The CDR3: CSARDWEAGYTF. The CDR3 nucleotides are TGCAGTGCTAGAGACTGGGAGGCGGGCTACACCTTC.

The CDR3 DNA is TGTGCCAGCAGTTACTCGCGGGACGAAGATTCACCCCTCCACTTT. Amino acid sequence: CASSYSRDEDSPLHF. The chain combines TRBV6-6 with TRBJ1-6, with TRBD1 as a possible D gene (5 bases). This CDR3 contains 15 residues. Trimming cost V 0 bases and J 8 bases, with 11 bases left between them. Germline loops: CDR1 MNHNY, CDR2 SVGAGI (reference sequence).

This clonotype has more than one count but fewer than ten. Here the CDR3 reads CASSPRTVANSPLHF. CDR3 nucleotides: TGTGCCAGCAGCCCCCGGACGGTCGCTAATTCACCCCTCCACTTT. This sequence joins TRBV3-1 and TRBJ1-6, with unresolved D. CDR1 is LGHDT, CDR2 YNNKEL, per germline (reference sequence). V lost 4 bases and J lost 6, with 13 bases in between. The CDR3 extends over 15 amino acids.

The V and J genes are TRBV4-1 and TRBJ1-6; a weak D match, TRBD1 (6 bases). Per the germline V gene, CDR1 is MGHRA and CDR2 is YSYEKL. V lost 4 bases and J 6 bases, leaving 10 bases between the germline ends. The CDR3 has 14 residues. The DNA for the CDR3 is TGCGCCAGCAGCCGGCCGGGGGCTAATTCACCCCTCCACTTT. Encoded protein: CASSRPGANSPLHF.

The CDR3 region has the DNA TGCGCCAGCAGCCAAGGGGCGAGGGGTTATAATGAAAAACTGTTTTTT. This encodes CASSQGARGYNEKLFF. V usage is TRBV4-1 and J usage is TRBJ1-4; D perhaps matches TRBD1 (5 bases). The CDR3 is 16 amino acids. The germline CDR1 and CDR2 sequences are MGHRA and YSYEKL. Trimming left V 1 base short and J 4 bases short, with 13 bases between.

The chain employs TRBV3-1 and TRBJ1-5, with TRBD1 matching 8 bases. The CDR3 has 15 residues. CDR1 and CDR2 (germline): LGHDT, YNNKEL (reference sequence). After removal of 3 bases from V and 3 bases from J, the junction contained 4 bases not matched to a gene. The CDR3, as DNA: TGTGCCAGCAGCCAGTCGGACAGGGCCAATCAGCCCCAGCATTTT. This encodes CASSQSDRANQPQHF.

The table lists this clonotype with a few counts. This chain uses TRBV3-1 with TRBJ2-2, with D unclear. Germline CDR1 and CDR2: LGHDT and YNNKEL (reference sequence). Trimming stripped 6 bases from V and 8 bases from J, with 13 bases between. The CDR3 has 13 amino acids. The CDR3 sequence: CASSLSVSGELFF. Written as DNA, the CDR3 is TGTGCCAGCAGTCTTAGTGTATCTGGGGAGCTGTTTTTT.

This clonotype has only a few counts. The chain links TRBV12-3 or TRBV12-4 to TRBJ1-5; 9 bases agree with TRBD1. The trim removed 3 bases at V and 5 bases at J, leaving 8 bases unmatched. CDR3 length: 16 residues. CDR3 region: CASSLGGQGYYQPQHF. CDR3 nucleotides: TGTGCCAGCAGTTTGGGGGGACAGGGTTATTATCAGCCCCAGCATTTT.

The chain has TRBV20-1 and TRBJ1-2, with a weak D call TRBD1 (5 bases). CDR3 size: 13 residues. The germline CDR1 and CDR2 sequences are DFQATT and SNEGSKA (reference sequence). V was pared by 0 bases and J by 8 bases, with 13 bases between. Written as DNA, the CDR3 is TGCAGTGCTAGAGATGGGGGATCCCGGGGCTACACCTTC. Its protein product is CSARDGGSRGYTF.

The chain carries TRBV4-2 and TRBJ1-2; a weak D match, TRBD1 (6 bases). Germline CDR1 is LGHNA and CDR2 is YNFKEQ. The CDR3 consists of 14 residues. Trimming removed 0 bases at V and 7 bases at J, with 12 bases between. This CDR3 is CASSQEWGRGGYTF. The CDR3 nucleotides are TGTGCCAGCAGCCAAGAGTGGGGGCGCGGTGGCTACACCTTC.

This chain's CDR3 is CSARRVLTAYSNQPQHF. DNA for the CDR3: TGCAGTGCTAGAAGGGTCTTGACCGCATATAGCAATCAGCCCCAGCATTTT. This rearrangement joins TRBV20-1 to TRBJ1-5; D ambiguous. Between the trimmed V and J ends, which lost 2 bases and 0 bases, there was a span of 17 bases. From germline, CDR1 is DFQATT and CDR2 SNEGSKA (reference sequence). CDR3 length: 17 amino acids.

The V gene is TRBV5-6, the J gene TRBJ1-6, with 8 bases that match TRBD1. V lost 3 bases, J lost 7 bases, and 6 bases stayed unmatched. The CDR3 is made up of 15 amino acids. Germline V CDR1 and CDR2: SGHDT, YYEEEE. CDR3: CASSSGTGRNSPLHF. As DNA, the CDR3 is TGTGCCAGCAGCTCTGGGACAGGACGGAATTCACCCCTCCACTTT.

As to this clonotype: A much larger clone differs from this one at a single base, so this may be a read error. This rearrangement joins TRBV20-1 to TRBJ1-1, with 9 positions matching TRBD1. J lost 0 bases, V lost 5 bases, and 1 base had no gene match. Looked up from germline, CDR1 is DFQATT and CDR2 is SNEGSKA (reference sequence). The CDR3 extends over 13 amino acids. The CDR3 region has the DNA TGCAGTGCTGGACAGGGGATGAACACTGAAGCTTTCTTT. Residues: CSAGQGMNTEAFF.

The J gene is TRBJ1-3, the V gene TRBV6-1, with 8 bases aligning to TRBD1. Germline trimming cut 11 bases from V and 0 bases from J; bases unmatched to any gene: 6. This CDR3 has 14 residues. Germline CDR1 is MNHNS and CDR2 is SASEGT. Here the CDR3 DNA reads TGTGCCGGAACGACAGGGGCCTCTGGAAACACCATATATTTT. Translation: CAGTTGASGNTIYF.